Below, 10 T cell receptor beta chains from the same sample are listed, as sequenced in a study of cytomegalovirus exposure and HLA in healthy donors (dated by TCRdb to 2015 to 2018). Receptor libraries were prepared by the immunoSEQ multiplex PCR assay. For the multiplex PCR, a mixture combining 60 forward primers for TCR Vbeta segments and 13 reverse primers for TCR Jbeta segments was used. TCRdb took this table from immuneACCESS and kept in-frame rearrangements with V and J called. Such tables lack part of the clones; where checked against another copy, unresolved V genes explain under half of the gap, and the rest is unexplained. A total of hundreds of thousands of clones appear in this sample, about 83% of them only once. Roughly 15% of the sample comes from the top ten. Material: PBMCs. The receptor set was obtained from a man between 35 and 55 years old in good health and CMV-seronegative.

The chain uses TRBV2 and TRBJ1-2; D might be TRBD1 (5 bases). Trimming left V 8 bases short and J 5 bases short, with 18 bases between. This CDR3 comprises 14 residues. From germline, CDR1 is SNHLY and CDR2 FYNNEI. This CDR3 reads CASQDAAQGYGYTF. Here the CDR3 DNA reads TGTGCCAGCCAGGATGCGGCCCAGGGTTATGGCTACACCTTC.

The chain joins TRBV5-4 to TRBJ1-1; the D gene is possibly TRBD1 (5 bases). Germline loops: CDR1 SGHNT, CDR2 YYREEE (reference sequence). The CDR3 sequence is 15 residues long. The V gene lost 0 bases and the J gene lost 0 bases, with 9 bases spanning the gap. CDR3 in amino acids: CASSLDPRVNTEAFF. The CDR3 bases are TGTGCCAGCAGCTTGGACCCCAGGGTGAACACTGAAGCTTTCTTT.

V gene TRBV30 combines with J gene TRBJ1-4; TRBD1 agrees at 7 bases. The CDR3 consists of 15 residues. Germline assignment: CDR1 GTSNPN and CDR2 SVGIG (reference sequence). The J segment lost 8 bases and the V segment lost 3 bases, leaving 12 bases of the junction unmatched. The CDR3 DNA follows: TGTGCCTGGAGCGTCGAAGCGACAGGGAAAGAAAAACTGTTTTTT. Its translation: CAWSVEATGKEKLFF. Full variable domain (rest looked up from reference TRBV30 and TRBJ1-4): SQTIHQWPATLVQPVGSPLSLECTVEGTSNPNLYWYRQAAGRGLQLLFYSVGIGQISSEVPQNLSASRPQDRQFILSSKKLLLSDSGFYLCAWSVEATGKEKLFFGSGTQLSVL.

Details on this clone: One end of the junction varies from germline; a read error may be responsible. The sample has other DNA sequences that encode this CDR3 too. This rearrangement joins TRBV9 to TRBJ1-2; 9 positions match TRBD1. There are 13 residues in the CDR3. CDR1 is SGDLS and CDR2 is YYNGEE in the germline V gene. The CDR3 reads CASSVGTGSGYTF. DNA for the CDR3: TGTGCTAGCAGCGTAGGGACAGGGTCGGGCTACACCTTC.

The chain couples TRBV7-9 to TRBJ2-2; 8 bases map to TRBD2. Germline values: CDR1 SEHNR, CDR2 FQNEAQ (reference sequence). The CDR3 loop spans 13 amino acids. V trimming: 7 bases; J trimming: 7 bases; junction bases outside the gene matches: 5. The CDR3 loop reads CASNGLASGELFF. CDR3 coding DNA: TGTGCCAGCAACGGACTAGCCAGCGGGGAGCTGTTTTTT.

The chain employs TRBV14 and TRBJ2-7, with TRBD2 identical over 12 bases. V shed 4 bases and J 4 bases; nucleotides not matched to a gene: 5. CDR1 SGHDN and CDR2 FVKESK come from the germline V gene. The CDR3 covers 15 residues. The chain's CDR3 is CASSLGTSGLYEQYF. Written as DNA, the CDR3 is TGTGCCAGCAGCCTCGGGACTAGCGGGTTGTACGAGCAGTACTTC. Supplemented by reference TRBV14 and TRBJ2-7, the full variable domain reads EAGVTQFPSHSVIEKGQTVTLRCDPISGHDNLYWYRRVMGKEIKFLLHFVKESKQDESGMPNNRFLAERTGGTYSTLKVQPAELEDSGVYFCASSLGTSGLYEQYFGPGTRLTVT.

The chain combines TRBV6-6 with TRBJ1-5, with a weak D call TRBD1 (6 bases). CDR3 length: 12 residues. Trimming cost V 6 bases and J 6 bases, with 9 bases left between them. Per germline, CDR1 MNHNY and CDR2 SVGAGI (reference sequence). CDR3 region: CASSGQSQPQHF. The CDR3 DNA reads as TGTGCCAGCAGCGGACAGTCTCAGCCCCAGCATTTT.

The V and J genes are TRBV19 and TRBJ1-3; D gene uncertain. CDR3 size: 14 residues. V shed 3 bases and J shed 3 bases, with 9 bases lying between them. Germline values: CDR1 LNHDA, CDR2 SQIVND (reference sequence). Written as DNA, the CDR3 is TGTGCCAGTAGTATTGGGCCAGTTGGAAACACCATATATTTT. Protein sequence: CASSIGPVGNTIYF.

This clone was recorded a few times. Other DNA sequences in this sample translate to the same CDR3. V is TRBV5-1 and J is TRBJ1-5; the match to TRBD1 covers 8 bases. Germline V gene sequence: CDR1 SGHRS, CDR2 YFSETQ. The J segment lost 1 base and the V segment lost 1 base, leaving 1 base of the junction unmatched. The CDR3 has 15 amino acids. In nucleotides, the CDR3 is TGCGCCAGCAGCTTGACAGGGGGGAGCAATCAGCCCCAGCATTTT. It is translated as CASSLTGGSNQPQHF.

The rearrangement links TRBV4-1 to TRBJ1-5; TRBD1 aligns across 7 bases. The CDR3 has 14 residues. The germline V gene has CDR1 MGHRA and CDR2 YSYEKL. V shed 4 bases and J 2 bases; nucleotides not matched to a gene: 2. The CDR3: CASSPTGGNQPQHF. For the CDR3, the DNA is TGCGCCAGCAGCCCAACAGGGGGCAATCAGCCCCAGCATTTT.